The clone carrying this TCR beta chain occurred many times. Germline V gives CDR1 MDHEN, CDR2 SYDVKM. The length of the CDR3 is 15 residues. The J segment lost 2 bases and the V segment lost 6 bases, leaving 7 bases of the junction unmatched. This entry comes from a study of human T cells and chemical hapten exposure. Source study methods: Sequenced samples showed a median of 95,638 TCRs each, with counts running from 23,224 to 690,600. TCRdb analysed the RACE reads with MiXCR anew, one entry per CDR3 protein. The V and J calls shown here were made by TCRdb, not taken from the authors' results. The sample shows tens of thousands of distinct CDR3 sequences, about 9.6% of them seen only once. As for time point: patch test 2, 6 weeks after DPC sensitization. The sample's treatment: therapeutic diphenylcyclopropenone sensitization with weekly scalp DPC. Extraction of total RNA was performed on unfractionated whole blood. The drawing of blood occurred before each patch test was applied.

The clonotype comes from a woman in her twenties or thirties with alopecia areata. Some clones in this sample may be carry-over from other donors' samples. The sample here was whole blood, taken in connection with sensitization to the hapten diphenylcyclopropenone (DPC). The V and J genes are TRBV28 and TRBJ2-7; 10 bases align to TRBD2. The CDR3 sequence is CASSLLAGVTYEQYF. CDR3 coding DNA: TGTGCCAGCAGCCTCCTAGCGGGGGTGACCTACGAGCAGTACTTC. Combining the CDR3 with reference TRBV28 and TRBJ2-7 gives the whole variable domain DVKVTQSSRYLVKRTGEKVFLECVQDMDHENMFWYRQDPGLGLRLIYFSYDVKMKEKGDIPEGYSVSREKKERFSLILESASTNQTSMYLCASSLLAGVTYEQYFGPGTRLTVT.